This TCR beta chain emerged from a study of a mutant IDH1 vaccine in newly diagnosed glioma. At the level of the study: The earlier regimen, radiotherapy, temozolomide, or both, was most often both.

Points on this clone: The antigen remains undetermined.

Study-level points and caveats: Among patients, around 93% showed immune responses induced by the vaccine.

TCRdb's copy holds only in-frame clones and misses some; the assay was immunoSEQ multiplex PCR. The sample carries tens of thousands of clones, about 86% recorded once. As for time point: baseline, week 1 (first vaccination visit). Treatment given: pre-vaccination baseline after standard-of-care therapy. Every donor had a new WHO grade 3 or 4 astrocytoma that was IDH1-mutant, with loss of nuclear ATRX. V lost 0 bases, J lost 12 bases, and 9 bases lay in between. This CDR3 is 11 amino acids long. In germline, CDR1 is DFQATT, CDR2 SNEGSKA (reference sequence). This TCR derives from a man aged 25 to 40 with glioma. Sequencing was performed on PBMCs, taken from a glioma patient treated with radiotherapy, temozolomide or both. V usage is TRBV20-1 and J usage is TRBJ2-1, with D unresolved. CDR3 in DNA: TGCAGTGCTAGAGATCCGCCCTTGCAGTTCTTC. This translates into CSARDPPLQFF.